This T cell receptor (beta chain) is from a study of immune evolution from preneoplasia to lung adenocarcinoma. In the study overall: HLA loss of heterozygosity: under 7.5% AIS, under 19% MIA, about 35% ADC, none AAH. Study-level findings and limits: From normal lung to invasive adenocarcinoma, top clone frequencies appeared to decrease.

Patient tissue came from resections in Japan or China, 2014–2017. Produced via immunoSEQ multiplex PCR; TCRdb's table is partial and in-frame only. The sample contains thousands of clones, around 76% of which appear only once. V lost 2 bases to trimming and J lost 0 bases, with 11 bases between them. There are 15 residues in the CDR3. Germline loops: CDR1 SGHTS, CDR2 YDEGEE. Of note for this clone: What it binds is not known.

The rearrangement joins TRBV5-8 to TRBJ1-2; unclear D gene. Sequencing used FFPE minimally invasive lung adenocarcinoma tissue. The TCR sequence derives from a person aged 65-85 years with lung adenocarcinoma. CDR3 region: CASSFVGGTNYGYTF. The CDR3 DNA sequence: TGTGCCAGCAGCTTCGTTGGAGGGACTAACTATGGCTACACCTTC.